This entry is about one TCR beta chain. The entry originates in a study of blood T cell repertoires in COVID-19. The protocol was immunoSEQ multiplex PCR, while the TCRdb copy is restricted to in-frame clones and leaves out a portion. Of 120,000 to 150,000 clones in the sample, over 80% were seen once. CDR1 is MNHEY and CDR2 is SMNVEV in the germline V gene (reference sequence). V shed 0 bases and J 6 bases; nucleotides not matched to a gene: 7. The CDR3 consists of 15 residues. Material: PBMCs or T cells enriched from blood (not recorded which). The J gene is TRBJ2-7, the V gene TRBV27, with 8 bases matching TRBD1. The TCR was taken from a woman in her 50s who had been exposed to COVID-19. This CDR3 reads CASSLSPGTGGEQYF. CDR3 sequence (DNA): TGTGCCAGCAGTTTATCCCCGGGAACAGGGGGCGAGCAGTACTTC.